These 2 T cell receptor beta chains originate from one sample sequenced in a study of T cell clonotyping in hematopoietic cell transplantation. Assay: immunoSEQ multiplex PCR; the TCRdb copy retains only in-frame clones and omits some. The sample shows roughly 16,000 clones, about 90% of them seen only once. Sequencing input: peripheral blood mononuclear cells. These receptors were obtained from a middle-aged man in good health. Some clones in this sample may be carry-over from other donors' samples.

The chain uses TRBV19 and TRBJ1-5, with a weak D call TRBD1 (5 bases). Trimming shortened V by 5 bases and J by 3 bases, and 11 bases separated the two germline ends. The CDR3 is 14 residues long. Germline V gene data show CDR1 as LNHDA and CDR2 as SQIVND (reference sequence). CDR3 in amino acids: CASSRRDSNQPQHF. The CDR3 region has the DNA TGTGCCAGTAGTCGCCGGGACTCCAATCAGCCCCAGCATTTT.

The CDR3 DNA is TGTGCCAGCAGCCGACTAGCGACGCCCCCCGGGGAGCTGTTTTTT. It specifies CASSRLATPPGELFF. The J gene is TRBJ2-2, the V gene TRBV7-2; TRBD2 agrees at 8 bases. The V gene end was trimmed by 5 bases and the J gene end by 6 bases; junction bases not matched to a gene: 8. This CDR3 comprises 15 residues. Germline CDR1 is SGHTA and CDR2 is FQGNSA.